A single sample gave rise to the 9 T cell receptor beta chains below, sequenced in a study of blood T cell repertoires in COVID-19. The repertoire was sequenced with immunoSEQ multiplex PCR; TCRdb's copy has only in-frame clones and lacks some. The data contain a few hundred thousand clones, roughly 88% of them singletons. Input material: PBMCs or T cells enriched from blood (not recorded which). The receptors here all came from a woman aged 25 to 39 who had recovered from COVID-19.

The V and J genes are TRBV7-6 and TRBJ1-3; the D gene is possibly TRBD1 (6 bases). V lost 5 bases and J lost 0, with 11 bases in between. The CDR3 contains 15 residues. Germline V gene data show CDR1 as SGHVS and CDR2 as FNYEAQ. The chain's CDR3 is CASSNRVVSGNTIYF. CDR3 DNA sequence: TGTGCCAGCAGCAACAGGGTTGTCTCTGGAAACACCATATATTTT.

The V gene is TRBV11-2, the J gene TRBJ2-1, with 8 bases matching TRBD2. The CDR3 consists of 15 residues. The ends lost 1 base at V and 3 bases at J; junction bases unmatched: 2. CDR1 is SGHAT, CDR2 FQNNGV, per germline. This CDR3 is CASSLGTSFYNEQFF. The CDR3 bases are TGTGCCAGCAGCTTAGGGACTAGCTTCTACAATGAGCAGTTCTTC. Variable domain in full (rest from reference TRBV11-2 and TRBJ2-1): EAGVAQSPRYKIIEKRQSVAFWCNPISGHATLYWYQQILGQGPKLLIQFQNNGVVDDSQLPKDRFSAERLKGVDSTLKIQPAKLEDSAVYLCASSLGTSFYNEQFFGPGTRLTVL.

The chain recombines TRBV29-1 with TRBJ1-1, with TRBD1 as a possible D gene (6 bases). CDR1 is SQVTM and CDR2 is ANQGSEA in the germline V gene. V was cut by 5 bases and J by 0 bases, with 10 bases left in between. The CDR3 has 13 amino acids. In nucleotides, the CDR3 is TGCAGCGTTCTAGGACAGTTGAACACTGAAGCTTTCTTT. Its translation: CSVLGQLNTEAFF.

The chain is built from TRBV7-9 and TRBJ2-7; D perhaps matches TRBD1 (5 bases). The CDR3 loop spans 15 amino acids. The germline V gene has CDR1 SEHNR and CDR2 FQNEAQ (reference sequence). The V end was cut by 4 bases, the J end by 6 bases, with 19 bases between. The CDR3: CASSSARGYEAEQYF. The CDR3, as DNA: TGTGCCAGCAGCTCCGCTAGGGGTTACGAAGCCGAGCAGTACTTC.

The rearrangement links TRBV2 to TRBJ2-2, with 13 bases fitting TRBD2. The germline V gene has CDR1 SNHLY and CDR2 FYNNEI. V gave up 10 bases and J gave up 3 bases; unmatched junction bases: 8. The CDR3 has 16 residues. The CDR3 loop is CATGTSGATYTGELFF. The CDR3 region has the DNA TGTGCCACCGGGACTAGCGGGGCCACTTACACCGGGGAGCTGTTTTTT.

The rearrangement uses TRBV5-1 and TRBJ1-3, with TRBD1 matching 8 bases. This CDR3 has 16 residues. Per the germline V gene, CDR1 is SGHRS and CDR2 is YFSETQ. The V gene end was trimmed by 3 bases and the J gene end by 0 bases; junction bases not matched to a gene: 5. The CDR3 reads CASSWGQVVSGNTIYF. The CDR3 nucleotides are TGCGCCAGCAGCTGGGGACAGGTCGTCTCTGGAAACACCATATATTTT.

The CDR3: CASSRGQGAGNYGYTF. The CDR3 DNA reads as TGTGCCAGCAGCCGGGGACAGGGGGCGGGGAACTATGGCTACACCTTC. This chain uses TRBV7-2 with TRBJ1-2; 12 bases align to TRBD1. CDR1 SGHTA and CDR2 FQGNSA come from the germline V gene. The CDR3 extends over 16 amino acids. Losses at the gene ends were 5 bases for V and 2 bases for J; bases not matched to a gene: 6.

V and J are TRBV3-1 (or the pseudogene TRBV3-2) and TRBJ2-5; perhaps TRBD1 as D (6 bases). Germline V gives CDR1 LGHDT, CDR2 YNNKEL (reference sequence). The CDR3 is made up of 16 amino acids. V shed 0 bases and J shed 2 bases, with 13 bases lying between them. This chain's CDR3 is CASSQDRGPLQETQYF. The CDR3 DNA is TGTGCCAGCAGCCAAGACAGGGGACCATTACAAGAGACCCAGTACTTC.

The chain has TRBV7-2 and TRBJ2-1; 9 positions agree with TRBD2. Germline V gene lookup returns CDR1 SGHTA and CDR2 FQGNSA. CDR3 size: 15 residues. J was trimmed by 12 bases and V by 2 bases; bases with no gene match: 11. The CDR3 coding sequence is TGTGCCAGCAGCTTAATACTAGCGGGCCGGGGGGTGCAGTTCTTC. Translated, it gives CASSLILAGRGVQFF. Filled out from reference TRBV7-2 and TRBJ2-1, the complete variable domain reads GAGVSQSPSNKVTEKGKDVELRCDPISGHTALYWYRQSLGQGLEFLIYFQGNSAPDKSGLPSDRFSAERTGGSVSTLTIQRTQQEDSAVYLCASSLILAGRGVQFFGPGTRLTVL.